This T cell receptor (beta chain) appears in the sequencing data of a study of CD8 T cells in ankylosing spondylitis. Study-level findings and limits: Among TCR beta sequences, a motif of eight or nine highly homologous variants appeared characteristic of ankylosing spondylitis blood. Earlier authors reported some of these motif variants in reactive arthritis synovial fluid and blood. Relatively scarce in peripheral blood, disease-linked clones were CD8+. Reports say disease-linked clones showed up significantly more in matched ankylosing spondylitis synovial fluid.

CDR1 is DFQATT and CDR2 is SNEGSKA in the germline V gene (reference sequence). CDR3 length: 15 residues. Between the trimmed V and J ends, which lost 0 bases and 6 bases, there was a span of 17 bases. This clonotype came up a few times. Its antigen remains unidentified. A quantitative 5'-RACE method, one with molecular barcodes, was used to make TCR beta libraries. TCRdb re-called the 5' RACE reads through MiXCR, storing one row per CDR3 protein. The repertoire has about 200,000 distinct CDR3 sequences, more than 5.5% of them found once; the top ten carry approximately 15%. The clonotype was recovered from a male donor with ankylosing spondylitis. The rearrangement joins TRBV20-1 to TRBJ1-2, with D perhaps TRBD1 (5 bases). The sample was blood, either unsorted or a sorted T cell fraction (not recorded which). The CDR3: CSARDLGGMNDGYTF. The CDR3 nucleotides are TGCAGTGCTAGAGATCTGGGGGGGATGAATGATGGCTACACCTTC.